This TCR beta chain was retrieved from a study of Tregs in tolerant kidney transplant recipients. Repertoires were generated with immunoSEQ multiplex PCR, while TCRdb's copy carries only in-frame clones and drops some. The data hold hundreds of thousands of clones, with around 81% observed a single time. Points from the study as a whole: No direct test of biological reproducibility was done here. The most relevant donor-specific Treg TCRbeta repertoire apparently came from expansion with activated donor B cells. Validation in larger populations is needed because few patients were studied.

Unstimulated regulatory T cells (CD4+CD25+CD127-), CD4+CD25- non-regulatory cells, CD4 and CD8 cells were FACS-sorted from thawed PBMCs. As concerns this clone: Antigen unknown. Other nucleotide sequences in the sample specify the same CDR3.

The sequenced sample consisted of CD4+ T cells from blood. The receptor was isolated from a human donor in good health.

CDR3 in amino acids: CASSSRIAGNEKLFF. As DNA, the CDR3 is TGTGCCAGCAGCTCACGTATTGCGGGGAATGAAAAACTGTTTTTT. This chain links TRBV7-2 with TRBJ1-4; D is undetermined. CDR1 SGHTA and CDR2 FQGNSA come from the germline V gene. The CDR3 has 15 residues. V was pared by 4 bases and J by 5 bases, with 14 bases between. The full variable domain, rest sourced from reference TRBV7-2 and TRBJ1-4, is GAGVSQSPSNKVTEKGKDVELRCDPISGHTALYWYRQSLGQGLEFLIYFQGNSAPDKSGLPSDRFSAERTGGSVSTLTIQRTQQEDSAVYLCASSSRIAGNEKLFFGSGTQLSVL.